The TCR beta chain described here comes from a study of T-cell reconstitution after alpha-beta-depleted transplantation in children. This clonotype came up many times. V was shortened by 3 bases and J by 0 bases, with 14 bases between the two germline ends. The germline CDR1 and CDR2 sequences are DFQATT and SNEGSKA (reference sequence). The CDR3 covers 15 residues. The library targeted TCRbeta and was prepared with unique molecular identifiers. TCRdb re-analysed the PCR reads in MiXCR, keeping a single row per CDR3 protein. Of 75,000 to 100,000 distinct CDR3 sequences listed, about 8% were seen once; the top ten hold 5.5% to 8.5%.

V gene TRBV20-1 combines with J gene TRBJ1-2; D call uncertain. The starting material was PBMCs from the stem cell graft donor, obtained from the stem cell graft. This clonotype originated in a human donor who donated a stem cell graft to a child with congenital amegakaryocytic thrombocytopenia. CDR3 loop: CSARATDGANYGYTF. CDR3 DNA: TGCAGTGCTAGGGCAACGGACGGTGCTAACTATGGCTACACCTTC.